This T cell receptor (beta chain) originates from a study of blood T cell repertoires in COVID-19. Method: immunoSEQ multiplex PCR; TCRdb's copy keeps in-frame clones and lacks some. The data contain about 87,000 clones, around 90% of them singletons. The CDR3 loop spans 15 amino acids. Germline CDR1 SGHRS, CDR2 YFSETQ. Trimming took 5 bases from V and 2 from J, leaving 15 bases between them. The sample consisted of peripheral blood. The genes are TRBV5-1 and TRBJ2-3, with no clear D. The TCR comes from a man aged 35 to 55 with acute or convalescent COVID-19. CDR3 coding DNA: TGCGCCAGCAGGGTTACCTTGGCTTACACAGATACGCAGTATTTT. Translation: CASRVTLAYTDTQYF.